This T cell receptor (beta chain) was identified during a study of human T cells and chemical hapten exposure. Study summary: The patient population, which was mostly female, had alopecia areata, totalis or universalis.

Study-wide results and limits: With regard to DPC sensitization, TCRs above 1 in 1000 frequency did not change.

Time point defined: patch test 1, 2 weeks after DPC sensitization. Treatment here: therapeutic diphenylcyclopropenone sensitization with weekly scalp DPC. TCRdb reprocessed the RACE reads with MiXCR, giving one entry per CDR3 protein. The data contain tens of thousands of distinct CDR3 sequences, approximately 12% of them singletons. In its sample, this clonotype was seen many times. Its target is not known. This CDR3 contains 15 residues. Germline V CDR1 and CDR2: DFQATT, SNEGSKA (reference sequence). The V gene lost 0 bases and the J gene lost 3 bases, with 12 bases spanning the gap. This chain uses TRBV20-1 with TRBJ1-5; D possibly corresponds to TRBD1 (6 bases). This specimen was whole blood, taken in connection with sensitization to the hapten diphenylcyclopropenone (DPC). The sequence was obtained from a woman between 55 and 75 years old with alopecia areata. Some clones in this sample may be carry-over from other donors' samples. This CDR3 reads CSARDYRTDNQPQHF. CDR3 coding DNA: TGCAGTGCTAGAGATTATAGGACAGACAATCAGCCCCAGCATTTT.